The rows below give T cell receptor beta chains drawn from one sample of a study of long-term antiretroviral therapy in people with HIV. Some clones are missing from TCRdb's copy, which holds only in-frame ones; the method was immunoSEQ multiplex PCR. The table has some 23,000 clones, 76% seen once. The input for sequencing was unsorted PBMCs, taken 1.1 years before starting antiretroviral therapy. These receptors originate from a middle-aged woman with HIV. The CDR3 runs from the conserved cysteine through the conserved F or W. D genes are given only for firm matches.

>TRBJ2-2|13|.|TRBV7-6
CASDPINTGELFF
>TRBJ2-2|15|.|TRBV11-3
CASSLVRLGTGELFF
>TRBJ2-1|16|TRBD2|TRBV4-3
CASSQDPWGGYNEQFF
>TRBJ1-2|13|.|TRBV5-6
CASSPSRDYGYTF
>TRBJ2-7|15|.|TRBV6-1
CASSGGTTPRGKQYF
>TRBJ2-7|17|TRBD2|TRBV2
CASSESSLAGDPSEQYF
>TRBJ2-6|16|.|TRBV30
CACRPGKGDGANVLTF
>TRBJ2-7|16|TRBD1|TRBV27
CASSHRGGQGIYEQYF
>TRBJ2-5|14|TRBD1|TRBV5-1
CASSGWTGQETQYF
>TRBJ1-1|14|.|TRBV7-9
CASSSPLANTEAFF
>TRBJ1-1|11|.|TRBV5-4
CASSLGELAFF
>TRBJ1-2|14|.|TRBV18
CASSPGAAFYGYTF
>TRBJ2-2|14|.|TRBV9
CASSAQTATGELFF
>TRBJ1-4|13|TRBD1|TRBV19
CATSKDRVEKLFF
>TRBJ2-7|18|.|TRBV30
CAWSVRLKKLGAPSEQYF
>TRBJ2-1|14|.|TRBV7-7
CASSLSVVSNEQFF
>TRBJ1-5|13|.|TRBV7-2
CASSFSALWPQHF
>TRBJ1-1|14|TRBD1|TRBV11-3
CASSLPQGAMEAFF
>TRBJ1-3|14|.|TRBV5-4
CASSLSVSGNTIYF
>TRBJ1-1|15|.|TRBV18
CASSPPGGSAAEAFF
>TRBJ2-2|13|.|TRBV7-7
CASSLSPNRELFF
>TRBJ1-2|15|TRBD1|TRBV5-5
CASSTSDRTNYGYTF
>TRBJ1-3|14|.|TRBV10-3
CAISHPAGQDTIYF
>TRBJ1-1|14|.|TRBV19
CASSTRGFGTEAFF
>TRBJ2-7|14|.|TRBV7-2
CASSLGTLSYEQYF
>TRBJ2-3|13|.|TRBV4-3
CASSQDLTDTQYF
>TRBJ1-6|14|TRBD1|TRBV10-3
CAISVDRENSPLHF
>TRBJ1-2|13|.|TRBV6-5
CASSPRPNYGYTF
>TRBJ1-2|15|.|TRBV30
CAWSGGGGFNYDYTF
>TRBJ2-3|15|.|TRBV5-4
CASSSTGTGTDTQYF
>TRBJ2-7|15|TRBD1|TRBV10-3
CAISDPGQGIYEQYF
>TRBJ1-6|16|.|TRBV6-5
CASRYRESSYNSPLHF
>TRBJ2-2|14|TRBD1|TRBV15
CATATGGNTGELFF
>TRBJ1-1|17|TRBD1|TRBV5-1
CASSLWGSQGGDTEAFF
>TRBJ1-3|14|.|TRBV18
CASRAGDSGNTIYF
>TRBJ2-2|13|.|TRBV6-6
CASSYSETGELFF
>TRBJ2-3|14|.|TRBV6-6
CASSYPGHPDTQYF
>TRBJ1-1|13|.|TRBV28
CASSLSENTEAFF
>TRBJ1-5|14|TRBD1|TRBV7-2
CASSLRTGNQPQHF
>TRBJ1-2|17|TRBD1|TRBV4-1
CASSLLFGTGTNYGYTF
>TRBJ1-4|13|.|TRBV27
CASSFRRREKLFF
>TRBJ2-7|17|TRBD2|TRBV28
CASSLYPRGRDPYEQYF
>TRBJ1-2|14|TRBD1|TRBV6-1
CASTLGGTDYGYTF
>TRBJ2-5|14|.|TRBV10-3
CAISGNSGEETQYF
>TRBJ1-2|11|.|TRBV20-1
CSANSGYGYTF
>TRBJ1-5|15|.|TRBV4-2
CASSQVPGGNQPQHF
>TRBJ2-3|16|.|TRBV11-2
CASSLGDRGRTDTQYF
>TRBJ2-7|14|TRBD2|TRBV7-2
CASRQTSGEGEQYF
>TRBJ1-2|12|.|TRBV30
CAWSDQIYGYTF
>TRBJ2-2|11|.|TRBV30
CACSHGGELFF
>TRBJ1-2|13|.|TRBV5-1
CASSLFTLDGYTF
>TRBJ1-2|15|.|TRBV5-1
CASSLRPGIDYGYTF
>TRBJ2-7|15|TRBD2|TRBV6-5
CASSWTSGGPYEQYF
>TRBJ2-3|16|TRBD2|TRBV5-8
CASKRGGSPSTDTQYF
>TRBJ1-1|13|.|TRBV19
CASSQQGRETAFF